This T cell receptor beta chain was recorded in a study of CD8 T cells in ankylosing spondylitis. Study-level results: The authors reported significant enrichment of disease-linked clones in matched ankylosing spondylitis synovial fluid. Certain motif variants had earlier appeared in reactive arthritis synovial fluid and blood. Typical of ankylosing spondylitis blood, it appeared, was a TCR beta motif of under 10 highly homologous variants. Clones linked with disease were CD8+ and fairly uncommon in the peripheral blood.

Library preparation for TCR beta used quantitative 5'-RACE with molecular barcodes. TCRdb analysed the 5' RACE reads with MiXCR anew, one entry per CDR3 protein. The data show about 800,000 distinct CDR3 sequences, 12% seen once. For this clonotype: Its antigen remains unidentified.

This CDR3 has 13 residues. The ends were cut back, 6 bases at V and 0 bases at J, with 6 bases in the middle. The germline V gene has CDR1 DFQATT and CDR2 SNEGSKA (reference sequence). Sequencing used blood, either unsorted or a sorted T cell fraction (not recorded which). This chain links TRBV20-1 with TRBJ1-6; D remains unclear. The clonotype originates from a male donor with ankylosing spondylitis. DNA of the CDR3: TGCAGTGCCCGAGTCTCCTATAATTCACCCCTCCACTTT. Amino acids: CSARVSYNSPLHF.